The 6 T cell receptor beta chains presented below share a single source sample, sequenced in a study of T cells in localized non-small cell lung cancer (dated by TCRdb to the early 2020s). The library was built by means of the immunoSEQ multiplex PCR assay. TCRdb obtained this table from immuneACCESS and retained in-frame rearrangements with V and J assigned. These tables miss some clones; where compared with another copy, unresolved V genes account for less than half of the shortfall, and the remainder is unexplained. The sample includes more than 45,000 clones, with 77% observed a single time. Of the sample, around 17% is held by the ten largest clones. Sequenced here: peripheral blood, sampled before any cancer treatment. Source of these receptors: a man aged 35 to 69 with stage I squamous cell lung carcinoma.

In this sample, this clone turned up a few times. This chain joins TRBV28 and TRBJ1-6; possibly TRBD1 for D (6 bases). The V end was cut by 5 bases, the J end by 0 bases, with 11 bases between. This CDR3 contains 16 residues. Germline CDR1 and CDR2: MDHEN and SYDVKM. CDR3 coding DNA: TGTGCCAGCAGTCAAGTGGACAGCTCCTATAATTCACCCCTCCACTTT. It yields the protein CASSQVDSSYNSPLHF.

This sequence joins TRBV18 and TRBJ2-4, with D maybe TRBD1 (5 bases). Deletions cut 1 base from V and 7 bases from J, with 11 bases between. Germline V lookup: CDR1 KGHSH, CDR2 LQKENI. This CDR3 has 14 amino acids. The CDR3 reads CASSPQEWGNIQYF. CDR3 nucleotides: TGTGCCAGCTCACCACAAGAGTGGGGCAACATTCAGTACTTC.

The genes are TRBV7-3 and TRBJ2-5; D gene unclear. The V end was cut by 2 bases, the J end by 4 bases, with 8 bases between. Germline lookup yields CDR1 SGHTA and CDR2 FQGTGA. This CDR3 is built from 13 residues. CDR3 coding DNA: TGTGCCAGCAGCTTAGCAGTATCAGAGACCCAGTACTTC. Its protein product is CASSLAVSETQYF. Complete variable domain (other parts from reference TRBV7-3 and TRBJ2-5): GAGVSQTPSNKVTEKGKYVELRCDPISGHTALYWYRQSLGQGPEFLIYFQGTGAADDSGLPNDRFFAVRPEGSVSTLKIQRTERGDSAVYLCASSLAVSETQYFGPGTRLLVL.

This clone was counted only a few times. V gene TRBV4-1 combines with J gene TRBJ1-1; TRBD1 matches at 12 bases. V shed 1 base, J shed 4 bases, and the junction held 7 bases outside the gene matches. The CDR3 spans 17 residues. Germline CDR1 reads MGHRA; CDR2 reads YSYEKL. Here the CDR3 DNA reads TGCGCCAGCAGCCAAGGGGCGGGACAGGGGGCCGGCACTGAAGCTTTCTTT. The encoded protein is CASSQGAGQGAGTEAFF.

The chain links TRBV5-4 to TRBJ1-2; 9 bases agree with TRBD1. The CDR3 extends over 13 amino acids. Trimming took 0 bases from V and 7 from J; bases not matched to a gene: 1. Germline CDR1 SGHNT, CDR2 YYREEE (reference sequence). CDR3 region: CASSLADRGGYTF. CDR3 DNA: TGTGCCAGCAGCTTGGCGGACAGGGGTGGCTACACCTTC.

The chain recombines TRBV11-2 with TRBJ2-1; TRBD1 might be the D (6 bases). This CDR3 spans 15 amino acids. Between the trimmed V and J ends, which lost 0 bases and 5 bases, there was a span of 11 bases. Germline V gene sequence: CDR1 SGHAT, CDR2 FQNNGV. The CDR3 is CASSLDRGSHNEQFF. CDR3 sequence (DNA): TGTGCCAGCAGCTTAGACAGGGGCTCACACAATGAGCAGTTCTTC.